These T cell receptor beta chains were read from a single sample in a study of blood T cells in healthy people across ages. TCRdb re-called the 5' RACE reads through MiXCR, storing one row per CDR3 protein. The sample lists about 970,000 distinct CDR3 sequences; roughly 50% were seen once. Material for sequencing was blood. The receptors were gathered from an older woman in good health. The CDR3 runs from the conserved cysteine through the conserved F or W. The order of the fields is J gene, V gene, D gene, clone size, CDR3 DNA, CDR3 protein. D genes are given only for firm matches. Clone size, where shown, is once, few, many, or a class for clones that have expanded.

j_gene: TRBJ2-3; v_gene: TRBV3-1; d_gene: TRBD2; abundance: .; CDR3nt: TGTGCCAGCAGCCAGCCCCGGAGCGGGAGGGCCGTGGATACGCAGTATTTT; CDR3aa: CASSQPRSGRAVDTQYF
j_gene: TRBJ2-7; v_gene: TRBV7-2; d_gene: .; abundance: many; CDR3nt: TGTGCCAGCAGCCCAGGTCGGTACTCCTACGAGCAGTACTTC; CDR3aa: CASSPGRYSYEQYF
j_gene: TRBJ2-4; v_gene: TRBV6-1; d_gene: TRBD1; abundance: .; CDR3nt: TGTGCCAGCAGTGGCAGACAGGGGTTCGCCAAAAACATTCAGTACTTC; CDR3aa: CASSGRQGFAKNIQYF
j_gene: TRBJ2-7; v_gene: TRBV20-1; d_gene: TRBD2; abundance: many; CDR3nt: TGCAGTGCTAGTGACACGGGACTAGGGGGAGCTCGGAATTACGAGCAGTACTTC; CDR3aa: CSASDTGLGGARNYEQYF
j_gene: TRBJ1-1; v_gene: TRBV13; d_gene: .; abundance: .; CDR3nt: TGTGCCAGCAGCTTTAGGGGGATGAACACTGAAGCTTTCTTT; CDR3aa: CASSFRGMNTEAFF
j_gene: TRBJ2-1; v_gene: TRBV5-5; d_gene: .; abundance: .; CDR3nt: TGTGCCAGCAGCTTGGTGCCTACTTCGAGCAATGAGCAGTTCTTC; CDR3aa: CASSLVPTSSNEQFF
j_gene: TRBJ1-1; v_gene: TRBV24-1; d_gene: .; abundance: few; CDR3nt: TGTGCCACCAGTAGCGGGGCTAATTATGACACTGAAGCTTTCTTT; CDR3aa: CATSSGANYDTEAFF
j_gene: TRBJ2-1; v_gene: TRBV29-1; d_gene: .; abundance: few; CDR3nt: TGCAGCGCCGAAAACAATGAGCAGTTCTTC; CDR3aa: CSAENNEQFF
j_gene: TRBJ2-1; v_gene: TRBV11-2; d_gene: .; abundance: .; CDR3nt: TGTGCCAGCAGCGTCGGGCAGTTATCTGAGCAGTTCTTC; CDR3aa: CASSVGQLSEQFF
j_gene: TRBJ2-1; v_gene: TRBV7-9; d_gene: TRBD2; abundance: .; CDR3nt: TGTGCCAGCAGCTTAGAGACTAGCGGGCGCGGAGGGCAGTTCTTC; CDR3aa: CASSLETSGRGGQFF
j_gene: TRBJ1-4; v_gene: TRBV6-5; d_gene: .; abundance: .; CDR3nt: TGTGCCAGCATTATGAGTCCCGGTGGGCCCTTTAATGAAAAACTGTTTTTT; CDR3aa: CASIMSPGGPFNEKLFF
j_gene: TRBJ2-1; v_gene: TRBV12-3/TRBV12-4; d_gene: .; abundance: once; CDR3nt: TGTGCCAGCAGTCCCCAGGCCCCACGGGTTCACAATGAGCAGTTCTTC; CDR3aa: CASSPQAPRVHNEQFF
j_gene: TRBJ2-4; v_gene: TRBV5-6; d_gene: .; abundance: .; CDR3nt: TGTGCCAGCAGCTTGGAGAGGGGAAGACTAGCCAAAAACATTCAGTACTTC; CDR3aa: CASSLERGRLAKNIQYF
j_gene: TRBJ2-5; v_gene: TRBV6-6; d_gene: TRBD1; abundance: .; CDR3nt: TGTGCCAGCAGACCTCCCCGACAGGGACAAGAGACCCAGTACTTC; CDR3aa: CASRPPRQGQETQYF
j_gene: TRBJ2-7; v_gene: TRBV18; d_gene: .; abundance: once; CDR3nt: TGTGCCAGCTCACAGGGCGGGGACAGAGCCTACGAGCAGTACTTC; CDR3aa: CASSQGGDRAYEQYF
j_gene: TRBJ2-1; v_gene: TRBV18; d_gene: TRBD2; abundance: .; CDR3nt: TGTGCCAGCTCGGGAGTAGCGGGAGGGCCACACAATGAGCAGTTCTTC; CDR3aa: CASSGVAGGPHNEQFF
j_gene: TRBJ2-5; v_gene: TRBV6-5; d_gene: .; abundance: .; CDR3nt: TGTGCCAGCAGTAAAACGGGGCCTCCCTACAATGAGCAGTACTTC; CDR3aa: CASSKTGPPYNEQYF
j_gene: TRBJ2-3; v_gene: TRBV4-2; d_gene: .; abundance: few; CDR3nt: TGTGCCAGCAGCCAAGAGGTAGATACGCAGTATTTT; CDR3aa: CASSQEVDTQYF
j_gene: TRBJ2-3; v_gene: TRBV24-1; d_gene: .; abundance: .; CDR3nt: TGTGCCACCAGTGATCATCGGACCATCAGCGGAGCGCAGTATTTT; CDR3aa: CATSDHRTISGAQYF
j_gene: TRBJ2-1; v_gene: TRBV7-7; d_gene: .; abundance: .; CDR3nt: TGTGCCAGCAGCGCCGGGATCGACAATGAGCAGTTCTTC; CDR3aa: CASSAGIDNEQFF
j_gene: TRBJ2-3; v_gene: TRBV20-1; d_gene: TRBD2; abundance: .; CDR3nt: TGCAGCGCGTCCCTAGCGGGAGCAGATACGCAGTATTTT; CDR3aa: CSASLAGADTQYF
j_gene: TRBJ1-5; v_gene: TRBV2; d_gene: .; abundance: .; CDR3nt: TGTGCCAGCAGTGAGCAAGGGTTGCGTCAGCCCCAGCATTTT; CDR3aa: CASSEQGLRQPQHF
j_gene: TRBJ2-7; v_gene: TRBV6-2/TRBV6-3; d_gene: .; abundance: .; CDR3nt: TGTGCCAGCCCGGCCGGGGACCTCCTCTACGAGCAGTACTTC; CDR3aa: CASPAGDLLYEQYF
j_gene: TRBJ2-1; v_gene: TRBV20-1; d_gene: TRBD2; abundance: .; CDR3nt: TGCAGTGCTAGAGACCTACCTAGCGGGAGGAGGGAGCAGTTCTTC; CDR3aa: CSARDLPSGRREQFF
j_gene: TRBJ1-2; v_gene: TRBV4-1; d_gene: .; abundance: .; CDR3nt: TGCGCCAGCAGCCAAGTGGGGGCGGGGGACAACTATGGCTACACCTTC; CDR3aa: CASSQVGAGDNYGYTF
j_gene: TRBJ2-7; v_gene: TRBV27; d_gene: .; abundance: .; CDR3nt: TGTGCCAGCAAGCTTACAGGTCCGGGCTACGAGCAGTACTTC; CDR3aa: CASKLTGPGYEQYF
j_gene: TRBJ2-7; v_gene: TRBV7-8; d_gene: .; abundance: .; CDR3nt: TGTGCCAGCAGCTTAGCGGCGGGCGCGACCTACGAGCAGTACTTC; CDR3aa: CASSLAAGATYEQYF
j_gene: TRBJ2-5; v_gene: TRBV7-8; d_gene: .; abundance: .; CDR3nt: TGTGCCAGCAGCCTACGTCCTGAGGGAGACTGGACCCAGTACTTC; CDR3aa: CASSLRPEGDWTQYF
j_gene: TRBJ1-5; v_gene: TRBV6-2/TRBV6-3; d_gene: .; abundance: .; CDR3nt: TGTGCCAGCAGTTACGCGGCGAAAAATAGCAATCAGCCCCAGCATTTT; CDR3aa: CASSYAAKNSNQPQHF
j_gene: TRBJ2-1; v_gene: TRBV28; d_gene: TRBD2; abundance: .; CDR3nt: TGTGCCAGCAGCTCCAGCGGGAGGTCATTTAGTGAGCAGTTCTTC; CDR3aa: CASSSSGRSFSEQFF
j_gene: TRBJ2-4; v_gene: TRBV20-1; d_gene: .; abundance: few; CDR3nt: TGCAGTGCTCATCTAGCTTTAGCCAAAAACATTCAGTACTTC; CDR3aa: CSAHLALAKNIQYF
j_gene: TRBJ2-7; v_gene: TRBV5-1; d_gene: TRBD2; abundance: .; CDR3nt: TGCGCCAGCGGACTTGGTCTGGGACTAGCGGGAGGGAAGAACTACGAGCAGTACTTC; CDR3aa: CASGLGLGLAGGKNYEQYF
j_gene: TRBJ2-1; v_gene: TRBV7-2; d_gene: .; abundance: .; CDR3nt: TGTGCCAGCAGGTCAGTCGATGAGCAGTTCTTC; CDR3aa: CASRSVDEQFF
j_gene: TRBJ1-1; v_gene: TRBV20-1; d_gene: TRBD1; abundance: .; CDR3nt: TGCAGTGCTAGCGGGGGACAGGCTCTCGCGAACACTGAAGCTTTCTTT; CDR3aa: CSASGGQALANTEAFF
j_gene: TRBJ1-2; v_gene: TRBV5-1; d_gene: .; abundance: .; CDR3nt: TGCGCCAGCAGCTTGGGAAACCAAGCTAACTATGGCTACACCTTC; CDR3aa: CASSLGNQANYGYTF
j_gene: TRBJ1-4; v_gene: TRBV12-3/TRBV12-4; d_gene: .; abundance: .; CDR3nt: TGTGCCAGCGGCCTCCTTGGGGGGGCGGCAACGAATGAAAAACTGTTTTTT; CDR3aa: CASGLLGGAATNEKLFF
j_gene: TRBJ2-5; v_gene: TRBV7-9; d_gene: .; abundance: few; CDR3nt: TGTGCCAGCAGCACCTGGGAGACCCAGTACTTC; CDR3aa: CASSTWETQYF
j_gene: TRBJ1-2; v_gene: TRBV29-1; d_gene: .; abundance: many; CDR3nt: TGCAGCGCCTCGGGAGGGAACTATGGCTACACCTTC; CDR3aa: CSASGGNYGYTF
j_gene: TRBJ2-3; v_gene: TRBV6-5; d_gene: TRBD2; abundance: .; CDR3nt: TGTGCCAGCAGTACGACTAGCGGGATAGAGTATTTT; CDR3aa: CASSTTSGIEYF
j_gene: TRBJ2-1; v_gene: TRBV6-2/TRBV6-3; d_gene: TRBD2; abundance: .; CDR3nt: TGTGCCAGCAGTTACCGTCTCCTAGGGACTAGCGAGAATAACAATGAGCAGTTCTTC; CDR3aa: CASSYRLLGTSENNNEQFF
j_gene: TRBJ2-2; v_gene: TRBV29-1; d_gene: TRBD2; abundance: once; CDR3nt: TGCAGCGTTGAAGGGGGGAGGGGGAACACCGGGGAGCTGTTTTTT; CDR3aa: CSVEGGRGNTGELFF
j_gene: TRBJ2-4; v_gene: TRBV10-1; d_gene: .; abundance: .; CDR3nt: TGCGCCAGCAGCCCCGGGACCCCCGCCATTCAGTACTTC; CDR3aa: CASSPGTPAIQYF
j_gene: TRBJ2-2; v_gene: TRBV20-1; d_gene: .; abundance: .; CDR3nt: TGCAGTGCTAGAGAGGCGGACAAGGGGTCTGGGGAGCTGTTTTTT; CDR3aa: CSAREADKGSGELFF
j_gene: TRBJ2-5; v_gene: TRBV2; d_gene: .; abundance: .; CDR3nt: TGTGCCAGCACCTTCCGAGGGGGGCAAGAGACCCAGTACTTC; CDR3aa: CASTFRGGQETQYF
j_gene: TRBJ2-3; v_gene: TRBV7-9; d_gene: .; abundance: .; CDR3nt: TGTGCCAGCACCCCTTTGTGGCAGGGTGAAGGTAATACGCAGTATTTT; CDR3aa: CASTPLWQGEGNTQYF
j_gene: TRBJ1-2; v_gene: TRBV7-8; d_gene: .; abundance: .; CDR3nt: TGTGCCAGCAGCTTAAAGACGGAGAGCCTTACTGGCTACACCTTC; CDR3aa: CASSLKTESLTGYTF